What follows are 29 T cell receptor beta chains derived from one specimen sequenced in a study of human CD8 memory T cell subsets. It was UMI-labeled 5' RACE by which the TCR beta libraries were made. Each CDR3 protein gets one entry in TCRdb, which reprocessed the 5' RACE reads and gives no DNA. The sample has 10,000 to 15,000 distinct CDR3 sequences. The sample was CD8+ T cells from PBMCs. Every receptor here comes from a human donor in good health.

The gene calls are TRBV15 and TRBJ2-6. CDR3 length equals 14 residues. Germline-derived CDR1 and CDR2 are LNHNV and YYDKDF (reference sequence). Here the CDR3 reads CATSIQPGANVLTF.

This sequence joins TRBV20-1 and TRBJ2-2; TCRdb designates TRBD2, a call that cannot be tested without DNA. Germline values: CDR1 DFQATT, CDR2 SNEGSKA (reference sequence). This CDR3 comprises 15 residues. This CDR3 reads CSASALAGGVGELFF.

The rearrangement joins TRBV9 to TRBJ2-3; there is no DNA to check the TCRdb D call of TRBD2. The CDR3 extends over 15 amino acids. Germline V gene sequence: CDR1 SGDLS, CDR2 YYNGEE. The CDR3 protein is CASSVGLVSTDTQYF.

The rearrangement uses TRBV14 and TRBJ1-1; checking the TCRdb D call of TRBD1 is not possible without DNA. Germline CDR1 SGHDN, CDR2 FVKESK. The CDR3 runs 14 residues. The CDR3 sequence: CASSQVGRRTEAFF.

The chain uses TRBV4-1 and TRBJ2-3; TCRdb's D call of TRBD2 is untestable without DNA. CDR1 is MGHRA, CDR2 YSYEKL, per germline. The CDR3 length is 15 residues. CDR3 residues: CASSHVRTTADTQYF.

This rearrangement joins TRBV7-3 to TRBJ1-1. In germline, CDR1 is SGHTA, CDR2 FQGTGA. This CDR3 spans 12 amino acids. The CDR3 sequence: CASSSTDTEAFF.

V gene TRBV5-4 combines with J gene TRBJ1-1; TCRdb picks TRBD1, but there is no DNA to check that call. The germline CDR1 and CDR2 sequences are SGHNT and YYREEE (reference sequence). The length of the CDR3 is 12 residues. This CDR3 is CASSPGRPEAFF.

The J gene is TRBJ2-1, the V gene TRBV29-1; the D gene TCRdb calls, TRBD1, cannot be checked with no DNA. Germline CDR1 is SQVTM and CDR2 is ANQGSEA. The CDR3 has 14 residues. This CDR3 is CSVLLAGQDNEQFF.

CDR3 residues: CASSSTFSGITDTQYF. The rearrangement links TRBV11-2 to TRBJ2-3; TCRdb's D call, TRBD2, is unchecked because there is no DNA. CDR1 and CDR2 from the germline V gene are SGHAT and FQNNGV. CDR3 length: 16 residues.

This CDR3 reads CASSLEWIGEQYF. The chain couples TRBV7-6 to TRBJ2-7. The CDR3 has 13 residues. Germline V gene sequence: CDR1 SGHVS, CDR2 FNYEAQ.

Considering frequency, this clonotype is medium-sized. This chain joins TRBV29-1 and TRBJ1-2; TCRdb designates TRBD1, a call that cannot be tested without DNA. The CDR3 consists of 11 residues. Germline V gene data show CDR1 as SQVTM and CDR2 as ANQGSEA. This chain's CDR3 is CSGGDSYGYTF.

The chain carries TRBV10-2 and TRBJ2-1; TCRdb returns TRBD2, unconfirmable since there is no DNA. In germline, CDR1 is WSHSY, CDR2 SAAADI. CDR3 length: 13 amino acids. The CDR3 protein is CASTGTSNNEQFF.

The rearrangement uses TRBV2 and TRBJ1-1; TCRdb's D call, TRBD1, is unchecked because there is no DNA. This CDR3 region has 17 residues. Germline CDR1 and CDR2: SNHLY and FYNNEI. This CDR3 is CASRISRQGSSHTEAFF.

This chain links TRBV29-1 with TRBJ1-2. CDR3 length equals 17 residues. Per germline, CDR1 SQVTM and CDR2 ANQGSEA. CDR3 amino acids: CSAWGTAGQPDVYGYTF.

The chain joins TRBV7-3 to TRBJ2-7; as DNA is missing, the TRBD2 call by TCRdb cannot be tested. Germline V gene sequence: CDR1 SGHTA, CDR2 FQGTGA. CDR3 length equals 13 residues. The CDR3 protein is CASSSPPSYEQYF.

The chain is built from TRBV30 and TRBJ1-6. The CDR3 has 16 amino acids. Germline V lookup: CDR1 GTSNPN, CDR2 SVGIG (reference sequence). CDR3 sequence reads: CAWSDGGGSYNSPLHF.

This clonotype is deemed medium-sized by its frequency. The genes are TRBV28 and TRBJ2-5; TCRdb selects TRBD2, and the lack of DNA leaves this call unchecked. Germline V lookup: CDR1 MDHEN, CDR2 SYDVKM. The CDR3 runs to 14 residues. CDR3 region: CASSLAREGETQYF.

The rearrangement joins TRBV10-3 to TRBJ2-7; with no DNA, the TCRdb D assignment of TRBD1 cannot be verified. Germline-derived CDR1 and CDR2 are ENHRY and SYGVKD. The CDR3 extends over 16 amino acids. CDR3 region: CAISEPGGGSTYEQYF.

The chain combines TRBV25-1 with TRBJ1-3; absent DNA, TCRdb's TRBD1 call cannot be checked. The length of the CDR3 is 17 residues. Germline V lookup: CDR1 MGHDK, CDR2 SYGVNS. The CDR3 here is CASSDRPGQGLGNTIYF.

The CDR3 loop is CASSLGSGVTDTQYF. The chain carries TRBV7-8 and TRBJ2-3; lacking DNA, the TRBD1 call made by TCRdb goes unchecked. The CDR3 length is 15 residues. The V gene's germline CDR1 is SGHVS and CDR2 FQNEAQ.

The chain employs TRBV4-1 and TRBJ1-1. Germline V lookup: CDR1 MGHRA, CDR2 YSYEKL. This CDR3 has 13 residues. CDR3 sequence: CASSPTVNTEAFF.

The chain links TRBV15 to TRBJ2-1; no DNA is available, so the TRBD1 call from TCRdb remains unchecked. CDR1 LNHNV and CDR2 YYDKDF come from the germline V gene (reference sequence). This CDR3 comprises 15 residues. This CDR3 reads CATSRDQGAGNEQFF.

This sequence joins TRBV14 and TRBJ2-2; TCRdb's D gene call, TRBD1, goes unchecked for lack of DNA. This CDR3 comprises 16 residues. CDR1 is SGHDN, CDR2 FVKESK, per germline. The CDR3 protein is CASSQVKQSGTGELFF.

This clonotype is identified as medium-sized from frequency. V usage is TRBV7-6 and J usage is TRBJ1-1; TCRdb lists TRBD1, though no DNA is available to test this call. The CDR3 extends over 17 amino acids. Germline CDR1 SGHVS, CDR2 FNYEAQ. The CDR3: CASSRGQGGEMNTEAFF.

J is TRBJ2-7 and V is TRBV9; TCRdb outputs TRBD1, but without DNA this stays unchecked. Germline V gene data show CDR1 as SGDLS and CDR2 as YYNGEE. The CDR3 has 15 amino acids. The CDR3 sequence is CASSVASPPNYEQYF.

In terms of frequency, this clonotype is medium-sized. The chain uses TRBV7-8 and TRBJ2-3. This CDR3 comprises 15 residues. Germline CDR1 SGHVS, CDR2 FQNEAQ. CDR3 residues: CASSLGFQNTDTQYF.

The chain uses TRBV29-1 and TRBJ1-2; there is no DNA to check the TCRdb D call of TRBD1. The CDR3 is made up of 13 amino acids. Germline V lookup: CDR1 SQVTM, CDR2 ANQGSEA. CDR3 region: CSVSSTENYGYTF. Supplemented by reference TRBV29-1 and TRBJ1-2, the full variable domain reads SAVISQKPSRDICQRGTSLTIQCQVDSQVTMMFWYRQQPGQSLTLIATANQGSEATYESGFVIDKFPISRPNLTFSTLTVSNMSPEDSSIYLCSVSSTENYGYTFGSGTRLTVV.

The chain employs TRBV12-3 or TRBV12-4 and TRBJ2-1; the D call of TRBD2 rests on TCRdb alone, since no DNA is present to check it. This CDR3 comprises 15 residues. This CDR3 reads CASSPAGGPYNEQFF.

The chain couples TRBV4-3 to TRBJ2-7. CDR3 length equals 13 residues. Germline V CDR1 and CDR2: LGHNA, YSLEER. Here the CDR3 reads CASSQGTSYEQYF.